This TCR beta chain was documented in a study of blood T cell repertoires in COVID-19. Turning to the study itself: PBMCs, B-cell-depleted T cells, or T cells were the source of the cDNA or gDNA that made up the material.

The data were produced by immunoSEQ multiplex PCR, yet TCRdb's version contains in-frame clones alone and is incomplete. This table holds some 140,000 clones, around 80% found once. The CDR3 sequence is 15 residues long. The V gene lost 3 bases and the J gene lost 4 bases, with 12 bases spanning the gap. Per the germline V gene, CDR1 is ENHRY and CDR2 is SYGVKD. Sequencing input: peripheral blood. The source of this sequence is a man of 80 years or more with acute or convalescent COVID-19. The chain recombines TRBV10-3 with TRBJ2-2; D is perhaps TRBD2 (5 bases). In DNA, the CDR3 is TGTGCCATCAGTGATAGCGTGGTTGCCACCGGGGAGCTGTTTTTT. Encoded protein: CAISDSVVATGELFF.